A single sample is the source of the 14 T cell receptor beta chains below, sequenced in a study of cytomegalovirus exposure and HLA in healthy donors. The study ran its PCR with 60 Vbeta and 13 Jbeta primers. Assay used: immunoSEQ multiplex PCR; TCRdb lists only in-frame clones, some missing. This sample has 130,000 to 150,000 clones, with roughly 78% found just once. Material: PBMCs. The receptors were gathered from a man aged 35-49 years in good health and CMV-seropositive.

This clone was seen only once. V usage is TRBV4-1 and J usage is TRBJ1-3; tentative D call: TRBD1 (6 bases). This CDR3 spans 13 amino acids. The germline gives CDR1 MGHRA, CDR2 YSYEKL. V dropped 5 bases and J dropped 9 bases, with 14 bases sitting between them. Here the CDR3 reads CASSRTGLGTIYF. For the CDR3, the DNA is TGCGCCAGCAGCAGAACAGGGCTGGGCACCATATATTTT.

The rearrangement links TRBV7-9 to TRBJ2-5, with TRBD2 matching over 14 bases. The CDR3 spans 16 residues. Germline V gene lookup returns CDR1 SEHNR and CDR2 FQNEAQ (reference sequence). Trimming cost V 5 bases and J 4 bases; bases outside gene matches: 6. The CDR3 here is CASSPGLAGGLETQYF. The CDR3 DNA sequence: TGTGCCAGCAGCCCCGGACTAGCGGGAGGTTTAGAGACCCAGTACTTC.

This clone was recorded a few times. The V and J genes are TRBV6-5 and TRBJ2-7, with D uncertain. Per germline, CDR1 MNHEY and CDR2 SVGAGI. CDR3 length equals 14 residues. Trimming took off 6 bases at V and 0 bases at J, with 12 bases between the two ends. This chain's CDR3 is CASSRSRSSYEQYF. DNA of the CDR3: TGTGCCAGCAGCCGATCGAGGAGCTCCTACGAGCAGTACTTC.

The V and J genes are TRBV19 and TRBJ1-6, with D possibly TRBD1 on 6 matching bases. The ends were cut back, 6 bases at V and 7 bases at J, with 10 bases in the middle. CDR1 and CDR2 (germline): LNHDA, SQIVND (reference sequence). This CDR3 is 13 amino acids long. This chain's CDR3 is CASSQGWNSPLHF. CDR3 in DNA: TGTGCCAGTAGCCAGGGGTGGAATTCACCCCTCCACTTT.

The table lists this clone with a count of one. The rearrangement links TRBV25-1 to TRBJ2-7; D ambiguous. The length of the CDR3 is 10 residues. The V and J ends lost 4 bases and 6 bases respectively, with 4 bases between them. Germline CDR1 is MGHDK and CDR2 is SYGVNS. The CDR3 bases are TGTGCCAGCAGTGGCGGCGAGCAGTACTTC. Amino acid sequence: CASSGGEQYF.

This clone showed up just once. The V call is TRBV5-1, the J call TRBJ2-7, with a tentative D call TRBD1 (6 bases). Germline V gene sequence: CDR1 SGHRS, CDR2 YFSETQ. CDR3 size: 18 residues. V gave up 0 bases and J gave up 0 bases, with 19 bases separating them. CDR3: CASSLGHPGALYSYEQYF. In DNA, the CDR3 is TGCGCCAGCAGCTTGGGTCATCCAGGGGCCTTATACTCCTACGAGCAGTACTTC.

The DNA for the CDR3 is TGTGCCAGCACCCTCGGACAACTCGAAACTGAAGCTTTCTTT. Its protein product is CASTLGQLETEAFF. The gene calls are TRBV6-5 and TRBJ1-1; D might be TRBD1 (5 bases). V gave up 7 bases and J gave up 5 bases, with 17 bases separating them. The CDR3 spans 14 residues. Germline CDR1 reads MNHEY; CDR2 reads SVGAGI.

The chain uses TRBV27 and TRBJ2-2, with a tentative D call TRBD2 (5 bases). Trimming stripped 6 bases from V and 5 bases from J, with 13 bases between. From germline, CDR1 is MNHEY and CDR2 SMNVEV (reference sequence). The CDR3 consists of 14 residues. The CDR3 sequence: CASSKRERTGELFF. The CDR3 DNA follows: TGTGCCAGCAGCAAGAGGGAGCGGACCGGGGAGCTGTTTTTT.

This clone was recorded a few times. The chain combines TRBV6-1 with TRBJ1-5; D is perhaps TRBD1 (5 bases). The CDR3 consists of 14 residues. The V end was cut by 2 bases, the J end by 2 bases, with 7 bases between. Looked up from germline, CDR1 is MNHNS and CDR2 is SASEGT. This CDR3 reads CASSERRGNQPQHF. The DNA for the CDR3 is TGTGCCAGCAGTGAACGCAGGGGCAATCAGCCCCAGCATTTT.

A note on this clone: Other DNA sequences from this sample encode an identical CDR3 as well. The CDR3: CASSPGGQGGSNQPQHF. The CDR3 nucleotides read TGTGCCAGCAGCCCTGGGGGACAGGGAGGAAGCAATCAGCCCCAGCATTTT. V is TRBV5-6 and J is TRBJ1-5; 9 bases align to TRBD1. This CDR3 spans 17 amino acids. V lost 4 bases and J lost 1; bases outside the gene matches: 9. The germline V gene has CDR1 SGHDT and CDR2 YYEEEE.

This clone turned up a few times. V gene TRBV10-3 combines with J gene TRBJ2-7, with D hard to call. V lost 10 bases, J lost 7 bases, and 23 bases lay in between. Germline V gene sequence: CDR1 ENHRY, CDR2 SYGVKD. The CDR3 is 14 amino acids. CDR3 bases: TGTGCCACCGTGATTGGCAGGCGAAATGAGGAGCAGTACTTC. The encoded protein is CATVIGRRNEEQYF.

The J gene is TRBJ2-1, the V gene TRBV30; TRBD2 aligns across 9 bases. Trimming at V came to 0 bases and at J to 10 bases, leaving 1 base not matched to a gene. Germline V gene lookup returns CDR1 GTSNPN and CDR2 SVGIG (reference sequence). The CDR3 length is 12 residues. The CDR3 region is CAWSVLAGEQFF. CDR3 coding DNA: TGTGCCTGGAGTGTGCTAGCGGGAGAGCAGTTCTTC.

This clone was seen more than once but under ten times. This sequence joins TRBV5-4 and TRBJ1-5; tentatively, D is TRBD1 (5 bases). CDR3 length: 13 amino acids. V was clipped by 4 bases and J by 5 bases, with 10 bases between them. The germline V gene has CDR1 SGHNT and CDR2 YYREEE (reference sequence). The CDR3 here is CASSTGRDQPQHF. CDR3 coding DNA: TGTGCCAGCAGCACCGGCAGGGATCAGCCCCAGCATTTT.

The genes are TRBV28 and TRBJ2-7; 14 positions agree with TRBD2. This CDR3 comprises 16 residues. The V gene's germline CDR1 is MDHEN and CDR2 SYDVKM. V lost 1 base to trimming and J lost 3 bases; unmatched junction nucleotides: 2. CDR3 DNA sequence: TGTGCCAGCAGTTTATCCGGGACTAGCGGGAGCTACGAGCAGTACTTC. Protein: CASSLSGTSGSYEQYF.